The rows below give T cell receptor beta chains drawn from one sample of a study of T-cell reconstitution after alpha-beta-depleted transplantation in children. TCRdb independently ran MiXCR on the PCR reads; one entry per CDR3 protein. The table has 140,000 to 150,000 distinct CDR3 sequences, 8% to 10% seen once. Sequencing was performed on PBMCs, mostly from graft donor cells, taken 180 days after TCRalphabeta/CD19-depleted stem cell transplant. Every receptor here comes from a female patient aged 2 to 10 who had a stem cell transplant for congenital amegakaryocytic thrombocytopenia, so the T cells may come from the graft donor. Each CDR3 is given with its conserved first and last residue.

>TRBJ2-4|TRBV7-2
CASSLAIGLVGNIQYF
>TRBJ2-6|TRBV12-3/TRBV12-4
CASSLSVSGANVLTF
>TRBJ2-5|TRBV20-1
CSARLAGTRETQYF
>TRBJ2-5|TRBV20-1
CSASLDSLETQYF
>TRBJ1-1|TRBV28
CASRPPAQSAFF
>TRBJ2-3|TRBV28
CASSLFWAPTDTQYF
>TRBJ2-1|TRBV5-1
CASSLGLAATSYNEQFF
>TRBJ2-2|TRBV7-6
CAGGIAGGPNTGELFF
>TRBJ2-7|TRBV4-1
CASSPGRSSYEQYF
>TRBJ2-5|TRBV29-1
CSVVAGETQYF
>TRBJ2-1|TRBV20-1
CSARPITTFHEQFF